Below, one T cell receptor (beta chain) is given with its context. Data came from immunoSEQ multiplex PCR; TCRdb stores just in-frame clones and leaves some out. The repertoire has some 54,000 clones, approximately 93% of them found once; the top ten carry less than 2%. This entry is derived from a study of T cell changes during pregnancy in multiple sclerosis. The sample consisted of peripheral blood, taken after pregnancy. The receptor was derived from a female donor with multiple sclerosis, enrolled in a pregnancy study.

In nucleotides, the CDR3 is TGTGCCAGCAGCTTCGGCCCACTAGCGGGTTATGAGCAGTTCTTC. As protein: CASSFGPLAGYEQFF. The chain has TRBV14 and TRBJ2-1; 9 bases map to TRBD2. Germline CDR1 reads SGHDN; CDR2 reads FVKESK. The J segment lost 8 bases and the V segment lost 5 bases, leaving 10 bases of the junction unmatched. CDR3 length: 15 amino acids. The full variable domain, in which reference TRBV14 and TRBJ2-1 provide the parts outside the CDR3, is EAGVTQFPSHSVIEKGQTVTLRCDPISGHDNLYWYRRVMGKEIKFLLHFVKESKQDESGMPNNRFLAERTGGTYSTLKVQPAELEDSGVYFCASSFGPLAGYEQFFGPGTRLTVL.